The T cell receptor (beta chain) under discussion was sequenced for a study of CD8 T cells in ankylosing spondylitis. This clonotype was detected only once. What it binds is not known. V shed 8 bases and J shed 6 bases, with 26 bases lying between them. The CDR3 is made up of 16 amino acids. Germline CDR1 is DFQATT and CDR2 is SNEGSKA (reference sequence). Findings of the study overall: Disease-linked clones were reportedly significantly enriched in matched ankylosing spondylitis synovial fluid. A motif in TCR beta, a set of 8 or 9 highly homologous variants, appeared characteristic of ankylosing spondylitis blood. Peripheral blood samples showed relatively rare disease-linked clones, and these clones were CD8+.

Generation of TCR beta libraries employed quantitative 5'-RACE incorporating molecular barcodes. One entry per CDR3 protein results from TCRdb running MiXCR on the 5' RACE reads. Of some 150,000 distinct CDR3 sequences listed, approximately 44% were seen once; the top ten hold 12% to 15%. The chain combines TRBV20-1 with TRBJ2-1; D is possibly TRBD1 or TRBD2 (5 bases each). The source is a male donor with ankylosing spondylitis. The source material was synovial fluid, either unsorted or a sorted T cell fraction (not recorded which). CDR3 sequence: CSPTDYHDRAGNEQFF. CDR3 coding DNA: TGCAGTCCTACCGACTACCATGACAGAGCTGGCAATGAGCAGTTCTTC.